The present T cell receptor beta chain was sequenced within a study of T cells in Graves' hyperthyroidism and ophthalmopathy. Study background: At initial diagnosis, before any treatment had begun, peripheral blood was obtained.

As to this clonotype: This is likely a read error, given that the CDR3 carries no conserved phenylalanine or tryptophan at its end. It is unclear where the CDR3 begins or ends on the DNA, so no DNA is shown, and the CDR3 is as TCRdb lists it.

From its first to its last residue, the CDR3 has 9 amino acids. Looked up from germline, CDR1 is SGHAT and CDR2 is FQNNGV. Stable disease denoted Graves' hyperthyroidism without ophthalmopathy progression within 18 months. Amplified TCR beta CDR3 regions came from RNA transcripts. The HTBI primer set drove a first-round RT-PCR of the TCR CDR3. TCRdb used MiXCR to reprocess the multiplex PCR reads, holding one entry per CDR3 protein. Of hundreds of thousands of distinct CDR3 sequences in the sample, over 35% were seen once. Sequencing was carried out using blood. The source is a man aged 18 to 29 with Graves' hyperthyroidism. The chain couples TRBV11-2 to TRBJ2-7. CDR3 sequence reads: CASSLWVRR.